These T cell receptor beta chains were read from a single sample in a study of shared clonotypes between healthy human individuals. TCRdb keeps only in-frame clones here, not all; method: immunoSEQ multiplex PCR. The data hold over 2 million clones, with 85% to 95% observed a single time. Sequencing input: naive CD4+ T cells sorted from blood. The receptors were gathered from a young man in good health. Each CDR3 is given with its conserved first and last residue. The D gene is left open where the match is weak. For some rows the clone size is stated as once, few or many, or as a class when expanded; others skip it.

v_gene	j_gene	abundance	d_gene	CDR3nt	CDR3aa
TRBV18	TRBJ2-7	NA	TRBD2	TGTGCCAGCTCACCCGGGGGACTAGCGGGGGGATACGAGCAGTACTTC	CASSPGGLAGGYEQYF
TRBV30	TRBJ2-7	NA	NA	TGTGCCTGGAGCGCAGGGCCCCGCTACGAGCAGTACTTC	CAWSAGPRYEQYF
TRBV10-3	TRBJ1-4	NA	TRBD1	TGTGCCATCAGACCCGGGACAGGGAATGAAAAACTGTTTTTT	CAIRPGTGNEKLFF
TRBV30	TRBJ1-5	NA	NA	TGTGCCTGGAGTGGTGGGTCGCAGCCCCAGCATTTT	CAWSGGSQPQHF
TRBV5-1	TRBJ2-5	once	NA	TGCGCCAGCAGCTTGGGGGCGGCCTTGGAGACCCAGTACTTC	CASSLGAALETQYF
TRBV4-3	TRBJ1-4	NA	NA	TGCGCCAGCAGCCAAGACGCGCGGGCAGGGAGTGAAAAACTGTTTTTT	CASSQDARAGSEKLFF
TRBV14	TRBJ2-7	NA	NA	TGTGCCAGCAGTGGGGGACCCCTGGGGGACGAGCAGTACTTC	CASSGGPLGDEQYF
TRBV6-1	TRBJ1-6	NA	TRBD1	TGTGCCAGCAGTCTAGGACAGGGGTCAGGTGCACCCCTCCACTTT	CASSLGQGSGAPLHF
TRBV4-1	TRBJ2-7	NA	TRBD2	TGCGCCAGCAGCAAACTCTTGGCGGGACTACACGAGCAGTACTTC	CASSKLLAGLHEQYF
TRBV10-1	TRBJ2-5	NA	NA	TGCGCCAGCAGTGACAGGGAGACCCAGTACTTC	CASSDRETQYF
TRBV7-9	TRBJ2-5	NA	NA	TGTGCCAGCAGCTTAGAGGGTTTAGGAGAGACCCAGTACTTC	CASSLEGLGETQYF
TRBV29-1	TRBJ2-6	NA	NA	TGCAGCGTCTCCGGGGCCAACGTCCTGACTTTC	CSVSGANVLTF
TRBV11-2	TRBJ1-2	NA	TRBD1	TGTGCCAGCAGCATAGGGGGACAGGGTGTGGGTGGCTACACCTTC	CASSIGGQGVGGYTF
TRBV18	TRBJ2-5	NA	NA	TGTGCCAGCTCACAACAGGGAGGGGGAGAGACCCAGTACTTC	CASSQQGGGETQYF
TRBV5-6	TRBJ2-7	NA	TRBD2	TGTGCCAGCAGCTCCCATGCTGGAGTTACGCGGGAGGGGTCCTACGAGCAGTACTTC	CASSSHAGVTREGSYEQYF